The clone carrying this TCR beta chain was observed a handful of times. What it binds is unknown. The primer mix had 60 Vbeta and 13 Jbeta primers. As processed by the authors: Later work found roughly 80 million unique TCR beta chains, with about 10 million shared. Measured with immunoSEQ multiplex PCR; TCRdb has only the in-frame clones, and not every one. Clonal size and the V and J genes are those of that table, whereas D and trimming came from the DNA. The table includes roughly 130,000 clones, around two thirds detected once. This sample is part of a study of cytomegalovirus exposure and HLA in healthy donors. Overall study findings and caveats: TCR beta sequences numbering 16,951 were associated with HLA alleles at 0.05 false discovery rate in a later analysis. Testing in vitro showed a few CMV-associated chains specific for CMV antigens.

V was pared by 0 bases and J by 2 bases, with 9 bases between. Germline V gene sequence: CDR1 SGHNT, CDR2 YYREEE (reference sequence). CDR3 size: 14 residues. The chain carries TRBV5-4 and TRBJ2-7, with a weak D call TRBD1 (6 bases). This sequence originates from a human donor in good health. Specimen: PBMCs. CDR3 sequence reads: CASSLDRAAYEQYF. The CDR3 DNA follows: TGTGCCAGCAGCTTGGACAGGGCCGCCTACGAGCAGTACTTC.